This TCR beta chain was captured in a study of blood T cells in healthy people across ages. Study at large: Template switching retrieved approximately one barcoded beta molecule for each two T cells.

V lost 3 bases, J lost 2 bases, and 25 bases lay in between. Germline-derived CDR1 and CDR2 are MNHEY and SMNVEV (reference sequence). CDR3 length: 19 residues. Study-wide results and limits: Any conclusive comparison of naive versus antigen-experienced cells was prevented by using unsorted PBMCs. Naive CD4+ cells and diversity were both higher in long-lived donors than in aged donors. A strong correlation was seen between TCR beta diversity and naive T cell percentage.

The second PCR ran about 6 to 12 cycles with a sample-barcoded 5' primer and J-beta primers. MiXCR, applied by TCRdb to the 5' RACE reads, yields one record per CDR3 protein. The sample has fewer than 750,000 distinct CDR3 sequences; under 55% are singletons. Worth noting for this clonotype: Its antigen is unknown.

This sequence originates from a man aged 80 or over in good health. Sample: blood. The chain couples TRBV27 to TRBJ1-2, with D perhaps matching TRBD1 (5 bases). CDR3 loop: CASSFNPSGVAGGNYGYTF. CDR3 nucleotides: TGTGCCAGCAGTTTTAACCCGTCAGGCGTCGCCGGGGGGAACTATGGCTACACCTTC.